This T cell receptor (beta chain) was captured by sequencing in a study of shared clonotypes between healthy human individuals. The V end was cut by 1 base, the J end by 2 bases, with 8 bases between. The CDR3 spans 14 residues. CDR1 SNHLY and CDR2 FYNNEI come from the germline V gene. Each of the donors was a healthy adult who was HIV-negative and had not had a recent acute infection or vaccination. Study observations and caveats: Relative to their counterparts shared across all four donors, non-shared clonotypes exhibited diminished generation probabilities. Sequencing of the sorted subsets was shown by rarefaction to be incomplete despite large depth.

Original data processing: ImmunoSEQ supplied junction-only sequences lacking quality scores, so filtering was different. Clones were read by immunoSEQ multiplex PCR, and TCRdb kept only the in-frame ones, dropping some. D and trimming come from the DNA, and the V and J calls and clone size come from that table. The sample holds about 2.4 million clones, roughly 93% seen once. This clone was counted between two and nine times. Antigen: not known. Other DNA sequences in this sample translate to the same CDR3. J is TRBJ1-1 and V is TRBV2, with D unresolved. The sample consisted of naive CD4+ T cells from PBMCs. The subset: CD45RA+ positively selected. This clonotype originated in a man aged 18-30 years in good health. Some clones in this sample may be carry-over from other donors' samples. The CDR3 sequence is CASSEVRGNTEAFF. The DNA of the CDR3 is TGTGCCAGCAGTGAAGTAAGAGGTAACACTGAAGCTTTCTTT.